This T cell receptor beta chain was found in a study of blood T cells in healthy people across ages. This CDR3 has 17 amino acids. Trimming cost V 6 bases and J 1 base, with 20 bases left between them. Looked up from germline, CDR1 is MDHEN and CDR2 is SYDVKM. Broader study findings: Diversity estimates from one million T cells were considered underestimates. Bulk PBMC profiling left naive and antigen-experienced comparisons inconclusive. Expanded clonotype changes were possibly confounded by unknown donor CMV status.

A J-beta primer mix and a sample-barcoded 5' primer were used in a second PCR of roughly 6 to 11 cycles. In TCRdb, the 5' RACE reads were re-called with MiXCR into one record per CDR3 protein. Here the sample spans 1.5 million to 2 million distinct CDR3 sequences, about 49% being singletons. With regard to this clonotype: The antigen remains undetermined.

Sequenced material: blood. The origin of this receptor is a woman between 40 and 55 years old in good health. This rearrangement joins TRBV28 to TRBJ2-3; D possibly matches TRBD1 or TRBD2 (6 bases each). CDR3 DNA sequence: TGTGCCAGCAGCGCCAGGAGGGGGGCTTTCGGCACAGATACGCAGTATTTT. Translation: CASSARRGAFGTDTQYF.